These 21 T cell receptor beta chains originate from one sample sequenced in a study of shared clonotypes between healthy human individuals. Only CD45RO-negative cells positively selected for CCR7 counted as naive CD8 cells, so terminally differentiated effector memory CD45RA+ cells were excluded. TCRdb's copy holds only in-frame clones and misses some; the assay was immunoSEQ multiplex PCR. The table has over 2 million clones, approximately 95% seen once. The sequenced sample was naive CD8+ T cells sorted from blood. The receptors originated from a man younger than 35 in good health.

The chain is built from TRBV7-9 and TRBJ2-7, with D unclear. This CDR3 contains 13 residues. The germline gives CDR1 SEHNR, CDR2 FQNEAQ (reference sequence). V was cut by 4 bases and J by 3 bases, with 10 bases left in between. The CDR3 reads CASSYLSNYEQYF. The CDR3, as DNA: TGTGCCAGCAGCTACTTGAGTAACTACGAGCAGTACTTC.

This clone has a single count. V usage is TRBV5-1 and J usage is TRBJ1-6, with 8 bases matching TRBD1. The germline CDR1 and CDR2 sequences are SGHRS and YFSETQ. Trimming took 3 bases from V and 8 from J; bases not matched to a gene: 13. CDR3 length equals 17 residues. The CDR3 DNA reads as TGCGCCAGCAGCTCCACCGCGACAGGGGAAGGTTATTCACCCCTCCACTTT. Translating gives CASSSTATGEGYSPLHF.

The gene calls are TRBV5-4 and TRBJ2-7, with 9 bases fitting TRBD2. V shed 4 bases, J shed 2 bases, and the junction held 7 bases outside the gene matches. The CDR3 sequence is 15 residues long. CDR1 and CDR2 from the germline V gene are SGHNT and YYREEE (reference sequence). The CDR3 loop reads CASSLTSGYTYEQYF. The CDR3 DNA sequence: TGTGCCAGCAGCCTTACTAGCGGGTATACCTACGAGCAGTACTTC.

The chain is built from TRBV6-5 and TRBJ2-1, with 10 nucleotides matching TRBD2. Germline lookup yields CDR1 MNHEY and CDR2 SVGAGI. V gave up 1 base and J gave up 2 bases; unmatched junction bases: 2. The CDR3 extends over 16 amino acids. The DNA of the CDR3 is TGTGCCAGCAGTTACTACCTAGCGGGGGCCTACAATGAGCAGTTCTTC. Its translation: CASSYYLAGAYNEQFF.

The rearrangement links TRBV5-1 to TRBJ1-1, with D possibly being TRBD1 (6 bases). Trimming shortened V by 3 bases and J by 5 bases, and 20 bases separated the two germline ends. The CDR3 spans 16 residues. The germline CDR1 and CDR2 sequences are SGHRS and YFSETQ. In DNA form, the CDR3 reads TGCGCCAGCAGCTCCCACCCCGACAGGCGCGGGACTGAAGCTTTCTTT. This codes for CASSSHPDRRGTEAFF.

V gene TRBV5-6 combines with J gene TRBJ2-7, with 8 bases matching TRBD1. There are 15 residues in the CDR3. CDR1 is SGHDT, CDR2 YYEEEE, per germline. The V and J ends lost 4 bases and 2 bases, in that order; junction bases with no gene match: 8. This chain's CDR3 is CASSVQGTGPYEQYF. The CDR3, as DNA: TGTGCCAGCAGCGTCCAGGGGACAGGTCCCTACGAGCAGTACTTC.

The rearrangement links TRBV27 to TRBJ2-7, with 7 positions matching TRBD1. Germline V gene data show CDR1 as MNHEY and CDR2 as SMNVEV (reference sequence). The CDR3 totals 13 residues. V lost 3 bases to trimming and J lost 6 bases; unmatched junction nucleotides: 5. The CDR3 reads CASSFRGSSEQYF. CDR3 nucleotide sequence: TGTGCCAGCAGTTTCAGGGGGTCGTCCGAGCAGTACTTC.

This CDR3 is CASSSVETGFIETQYF. The CDR3 DNA follows: TGTGCCAGCAGCTCAGTAGAAACAGGGTTTATCGAGACCCAGTACTTC. V and J are TRBV11-3 and TRBJ2-5; a possible D gene is TRBD1 (6 bases). Trimming took 4 bases from V and 5 from J, leaving 20 bases between them. Germline assignment: CDR1 SGHNT and CDR2 YENEEA. CDR3 size: 16 residues.

This chain uses TRBV4-3 with TRBJ2-2; TRBD2 matches at 8 bases. This CDR3 is built from 17 residues. Germline values: CDR1 LGHNA, CDR2 YSLEER. V gave up 0 bases and J gave up 7 bases; unmatched junction bases: 10. The CDR3 DNA reads as TGCGCCAGCAGCCAAGATCGGGAGCGGGAGTGGATCGGGGAGCTGTTTTTT. It specifies CASSQDREREWIGELFF.

The CDR3 DNA reads TGTGCCAGCAGTCCCTCCTCGGGACAGTCCGCCTACGAGCAGTACTTC. It encodes CASSPSSGQSAYEQYF. The chain couples TRBV27 to TRBJ2-7; TRBD1 aligns across 7 bases. V dropped 5 bases and J dropped 2; count of bases not matched to a gene: 12. CDR1 and CDR2 (germline): MNHEY, SMNVEV (reference sequence). The CDR3 is 16 residues long.

This rearrangement joins TRBV25-1 to TRBJ2-5; D not resolved. The germline V and J ends were trimmed by 0 bases and 0 bases, with 17 bases remaining between them. The CDR3 length is 18 residues. Germline CDR1 reads MGHDK; CDR2 reads SYGVNS. The CDR3 sequence: CASSEYDLRPKYQETQYF. CDR3 sequence (DNA): TGTGCCAGCAGTGAATACGACCTCCGACCGAAGTACCAAGAGACCCAGTACTTC.

This chain connects TRBV27 to TRBJ2-1; TRBD2 agrees at 10 bases. This CDR3 has 19 amino acids. Germline-derived CDR1 and CDR2 are MNHEY and SMNVEV (reference sequence). Trimming cost V 3 bases and J 0 bases; bases outside gene matches: 11. This CDR3 is CASSFLLAGDRSSYNEQFF. The CDR3, as DNA: TGTGCCAGCAGTTTCCTCCTAGCGGGGGACCGCAGCTCCTACAATGAGCAGTTCTTC.

The chain carries TRBV4-1 and TRBJ2-7; D may be TRBD2 (6 bases). V lost 3 bases to trimming and J lost 2 bases, with 17 bases between them. This CDR3 spans 16 amino acids. Germline lookup yields CDR1 MGHRA and CDR2 YSYEKL. CDR3 loop: CASSQSPGLGTYEQYF. The CDR3 DNA sequence: TGCGCCAGCAGCCAGTCGCCGGGACTGGGAACCTACGAGCAGTACTTC.

The chain links TRBV7-2 to TRBJ2-5; no clear D. CDR3 length: 14 amino acids. Trimming removed 1 base from V and 3 bases from J, with 9 bases in between. Germline CDR1 SGHTA, CDR2 FQGNSA. The DNA for the CDR3 is TGTGCCAGCAGCTTAGTTGGTAGCAAAGAGACCCAGTACTTC. Protein sequence: CASSLVGSKETQYF.

This chain uses TRBV5-5 with TRBJ1-4; 9 bases agree with TRBD1. This CDR3 is 15 amino acids long. Germline CDR1 is SGHKS and CDR2 is YYEKEE (reference sequence). Trimming cost V 4 bases and J 8 bases; bases outside gene matches: 9. CDR3 amino acids: CASSLGVGTGEKLFF. CDR3 coding DNA: TGTGCCAGCAGCCTGGGGGTCGGGACAGGGGAAAAACTGTTTTTT.

The rearrangement uses TRBV19 and TRBJ2-7; possible D gene TRBD1, 6 bases. From germline, CDR1 is LNHDA and CDR2 SQIVND (reference sequence). The CDR3 contains 14 residues. V was pared by 1 base and J by 6 bases, with 13 bases between. The CDR3 sequence is CASSIGWTVSEQYF. In DNA, the CDR3 is TGTGCCAGTAGTATAGGCTGGACAGTGAGCGAGCAGTACTTC.

The chain joins TRBV27 to TRBJ1-2; the match to TRBD1 covers 10 bases. V was clipped by 5 bases and J by 6 bases; unmatched bases: 6. The CDR3 extends over 14 amino acids. Germline loops: CDR1 MNHEY, CDR2 SMNVEV (reference sequence). CDR3 in amino acids: CASSGQGGIDGYTF. CDR3 DNA sequence: TGTGCCAGCAGTGGACAGGGGGGGATTGATGGCTACACCTTC.

This sequence joins TRBV6-1 and TRBJ2-1, with TRBD2 matching over 12 bases. Germline CDR1 is MNHNS and CDR2 is SASEGT. This CDR3 has 17 residues. Losses at the gene ends were 4 bases for V and 9 bases for J; bases not matched to a gene: 13. CDR3: CASSGPSVLAGGFEQFF. CDR3 bases: TGTGCCAGCAGTGGCCCGTCCGTACTAGCGGGGGGTTTTGAGCAGTTCTTC.

V is TRBV7-9 and J is TRBJ1-3, with a weak D call TRBD1 (6 bases). The V and J ends lost 1 base and 13 bases respectively, with 11 bases between them. From germline, CDR1 is SEHNR and CDR2 FQNEAQ (reference sequence). This CDR3 is built from 12 residues. CDR3 amino acids: CASSLEQGFIYF. The CDR3 coding sequence is TGTGCCAGCAGCTTAGAACAGGGTTTTATATATTTT. Full variable domain (outside the CDR3, taken from reference TRBV7-9 and TRBJ1-3): DTGVSQNPRHKITKRGQNVTFRCDPISEHNRLYWYRQTLGQGPEFLTYFQNEAQLEKSRLLSDRFSAERPKGSFSTLEIQRTEQGDSAMYLCASSLEQGFIYFGEGSWLTVV.

This rearrangement joins TRBV13 to TRBJ2-5; D is perhaps TRBD2 (6 bases). With 5 bases removed from V and 7 bases from J, the gap between germline ends came to 23 bases. CDR3 length equals 16 residues. Per germline, CDR1 PRHDT and CDR2 FYEKMQ (reference sequence). The CDR3 here is CASSLLAEAPPGTQYF. In DNA form, the CDR3 reads TGTGCCAGCAGCCTTTTAGCGGAGGCCCCCCCGGGGACCCAGTACTTC.

The V call is TRBV9, the J call TRBJ2-5; the D gene is possibly TRBD2 (6 bases). The CDR3 has 16 residues. Germline CDR1 SGDLS, CDR2 YYNGEE. Trimming left V 0 bases short and J 4 bases short, with 16 bases between. The CDR3 protein is CASSVGGLPQTETQYF. CDR3 coding DNA: TGTGCCAGCAGCGTAGGAGGACTACCCCAGACAGAGACCCAGTACTTC.